These 13 T cell receptor beta chains came from one sample sequenced in a study of spatial heterogeneity in lung cancer. Time point reported: blood at routine non-recurrence follow-up after resection. TCRdb reprocessed the 5' RACE reads via MiXCR and lists one record per CDR3 protein. The table records 110,000 or so distinct CDR3 sequences, about 10% of them present only once. Sequences were derived from PBMCs, sampled at follow-up. The receptor source for this set is a female donor with early-stage non-small cell lung cancer.

The chain is built from TRBV28 and TRBJ1-1, with 7 bases lining up with TRBD1. Germline lookup yields CDR1 MDHEN and CDR2 SYDVKM. The CDR3 is made up of 15 amino acids. V gave up 6 bases and J gave up 1 base; unmatched junction bases: 8. As DNA, the CDR3 is TGTGCCAGCAGATCCGCCGCAGGGGGGAACACTGAAGCTTTCTTT. This gives the protein CASRSAAGGNTEAFF.

The gene calls are TRBV5-1 and TRBJ2-3; 7 nucleotides align to TRBD2. The CDR3 contains 16 residues. Germline CDR1 and CDR2: SGHRS and YFSETQ. After removal of 0 bases from V and 2 bases from J, the junction contained 6 bases not matched to a gene. CDR3 sequence reads: CASSLAGREITDTQYF. The DNA for the CDR3 is TGCGCCAGCAGCTTGGCCGGGCGGGAGATCACAGATACGCAGTATTTT.

This clonotype was seen repeatedly, ten times or more. The CDR3 bases are TGTGCCAGCTCACCAGACAGGGAGATGAACACTGAAGCTTTCTTT. Amino acids: CASSPDREMNTEAFF. This chain links TRBV18 with TRBJ1-1; TRBD1 aligns across 7 bases. V shed 2 bases and J 0 bases; nucleotides not matched to a gene: 3. The V gene's germline CDR1 is KGHSH and CDR2 LQKENI. CDR3 length equals 15 residues.

The rearrangement uses TRBV20-1 and TRBJ1-4; D gene unclear. Germline V gene data show CDR1 as DFQATT and CDR2 as SNEGSKA (reference sequence). Trimming left V 3 bases short and J 0 bases short, with 11 bases between. The CDR3 consists of 15 residues. The CDR3 DNA follows: TGCAGTGCTAGCAATCCGGCAGCAACTAATGAAAAACTGTTTTTT. Translated: CSASNPAATNEKLFF.

The chain joins TRBV20-1 to TRBJ1-2; the match to TRBD1 covers 10 bases. With V trimmed by 4 bases and J by 3 bases, 5 bases remained unmatched. This CDR3 region has 14 residues. The germline V gene has CDR1 DFQATT and CDR2 SNEGSKA (reference sequence). The CDR3 DNA follows: TGCAGTGCTACGAGACAGGGGGCGGACTATGGCTACACCTTC. This codes for CSATRQGADYGYTF.

The rearrangement uses TRBV7-2 and TRBJ1-5; D is possibly TRBD1 (5 bases). V shed 5 bases and J shed 0 bases, with 11 bases lying between them. Per the germline V gene, CDR1 is SGHTA and CDR2 is FQGNSA. CDR3 size: 15 residues. CDR3 sequence: CASSKIRDSNQPQHF. In nucleotides, the CDR3 is TGTGCCAGCAGCAAAATCAGGGATAGCAATCAGCCCCAGCATTTT.

In this sample, this clonotype turned up many times. CDR3 in amino acids: CASKSGDRAGNTIYF. CDR3 coding DNA: TGTGCCAGCAAATCTGGGGACAGGGCTGGAAACACCATATATTTT. This sequence joins TRBV28 and TRBJ1-3; 9 positions agree with TRBD1. The trim removed 7 bases at V and 2 bases at J, leaving 6 bases unmatched. The CDR3 covers 15 residues. Germline-derived CDR1 and CDR2 are MDHEN and SYDVKM. The full variable domain, with the rest looked up from reference TRBV28 and TRBJ1-3, is DVKVTQSSRYLVKRTGEKVFLECVQDMDHENMFWYRQDPGLGLRLIYFSYDVKMKEKGDIPEGYSVSREKKERFSLILESASTNQTSMYLCASKSGDRAGNTIYFGEGSWLTVV.

Many counts were recorded for this clonotype. The rearrangement uses TRBV11-1 and TRBJ2-1, with unresolved D. The CDR3 has 12 residues. CDR1 and CDR2 from the germline V gene are SGHAT and FQDESV (reference sequence). Deletions cut 1 base from V and 8 bases from J, with 6 bases between. Here the CDR3 DNA reads TGTGCCAGCAGCTTAGGAGGTGATGAGCAGTTCTTC. Residues: CASSLGGDEQFF. Looking up the rest from reference TRBV11-1 and TRBJ2-1 gives the full variable domain: EAEVAQSPRYKITEKSQAVAFWCDPISGHATLYWYRQILGQGPELLVQFQDESVVDDSQLPKDRFSAERLKGVDSTLKIQPAELGDSAMYLCASSLGGDEQFFGPGTRLTVL.

In its sample, this clonotype was seen a few times. This CDR3 is CASSVGNLGTQYF. The CDR3 DNA is TGTGCCAGCAGCGTAGGGAACCTAGGGACCCAGTACTTC. The chain couples TRBV9 to TRBJ2-5; D remains unclear. CDR1 and CDR2 from the germline V gene are SGDLS and YYNGEE. V lost 0 bases and J lost 7, with 10 bases in between. The CDR3 spans 13 residues.

The table lists this clonotype with a few counts. The chain recombines TRBV9 with TRBJ2-1, with 8 bases identical to TRBD2. Germline values: CDR1 SGDLS, CDR2 YYNGEE. J gave up 0 bases and V 2 bases, and 1 base lay outside the gene matches. This CDR3 is built from 15 residues. DNA of the CDR3: TGTGCCAGCAGCGTGAGCGGGAGCTCCTACAATGAGCAGTTCTTC. This encodes CASSVSGSSYNEQFF. Using reference TRBV9 and TRBJ2-1 for the parts outside the CDR3, the full variable domain is DSGVTQTPKHLITATGQRVTLRCSPRSGDLSVYWYQQSLDQGLQFLIQYYNGEERAKGNILERFSAQQFPDLHSELNLSSLELGDSALYFCASSVSGSSYNEQFFGPGTRLTVL.

This clonotype was seen more than once but under ten times. J is TRBJ2-7 and V is TRBV28; 8 bases match TRBD2. CDR1 MDHEN and CDR2 SYDVKM come from the germline V gene. The V gene end was trimmed by 8 bases and the J gene end by 3 bases; junction bases not matched to a gene: 3. The CDR3 covers 12 residues. Here the CDR3 reads CASGLAGYEQYV. CDR3 coding DNA: TGTGCCAGCGGACTAGCCGGCTACGAGCAGTACGTC.

The chain combines TRBV7-6 with TRBJ2-3, with 8 nucleotides matching TRBD2. Germline CDR1 SGHVS, CDR2 FNYEAQ. This CDR3 spans 16 amino acids. V trimming: 4 bases; J trimming: 2 bases; junction bases outside the gene matches: 8. The CDR3 loop reads CASSSRIAGPTDTQYF. CDR3 sequence (DNA): TGTGCCAGCAGCTCCCGAATAGCGGGACCCACAGATACGCAGTATTTT.

The rearrangement uses TRBV11-3 and TRBJ2-3, with TRBD1 matching 8 bases. Germline V gene lookup returns CDR1 SGHNT and CDR2 YENEEA. The J segment lost 2 bases and the V segment lost 0 bases, leaving 16 bases of the junction unmatched. The CDR3 runs to 20 residues. The CDR3 protein is CASSLDYGRGRLTYTDTQYF. CDR3 DNA: TGTGCCAGCAGCTTAGATTATGGCAGGGGGCGCCTTACCTACACAGATACGCAGTATTTT.